These T cell receptor beta chains were read from a single sample in a study of long-term antiretroviral therapy in people with HIV. Here immunoSEQ multiplex PCR was the method, and the copy in TCRdb shows in-frame clones only, minus some. Counted here are under 4,000 clones, around nine tenths occurring once; the ten biggest clones make up about 4.1%. The specimen was unsorted PBMCs, collected 0.3 years after starting antiretroviral therapy. Receptor source: a woman aged 50 to 60 with HIV. Both conserved end residues are part of each CDR3. The D gene is left open where the match is weak. Not all rows give a size; the values are once, few, many and, for expanded clones, a class.

abundance	v_gene	j_gene	len	d_gene	CDR3nt	CDR3aa
once	TRBV5-1	TRBJ2-5	15	TRBD1	TGCGCCAGCAGCGCGAAGACAGGGGGGGAGGAGACCCAGTACTTC	CASSAKTGGEETQYF
NA	TRBV27	TRBJ1-2	14	NA	TGTGCCAGCAGTTTATCTCGGGGGCCCTATGGCTACACCTTC	CASSLSRGPYGYTF
once	TRBV5-1	TRBJ1-1	14	NA	TGCGCCAGCAGCCTCGGACAGCGTAACACTGAAGCTTTCTTT	CASSLGQRNTEAFF
NA	TRBV19	TRBJ1-6	16	NA	TGTGCCAGTACCGTAGGGGGGGCACCCTATAATTCACCCCTCCACTTT	CASTVGGAPYNSPLHF
NA	TRBV5-1	TRBJ2-3	16	NA	TGCGCCAGCAGCTTGGTGTCCAGCGTCGGCACAGATACGCAGTATTTT	CASSLVSSVGTDTQYF
NA	TRBV7-3	TRBJ1-4	17	NA	TGTGCCAGCAGCTTAACTATTCCTCAGGGCCAGAATGAAAAACTGTTTTTT	CASSLTIPQGQNEKLFF
NA	TRBV7-6	TRBJ2-1	17	TRBD2	TGTGCCAGCAGCTTAAAGCTAGCGGGGGGCTCCTACAATGAGCAGTTCTTC	CASSLKLAGGSYNEQFF
NA	TRBV4-3	TRBJ2-3	16	TRBD2	TGCGCCAGCAGCCAAGATTGGACTAGCAGCACAGATACGCAGTATTTT	CASSQDWTSSTDTQYF
NA	TRBV19	TRBJ1-5	14	NA	TGTGCCAGTAGCCGGGACACCTCAAATGCGGCCCAGCATTTT	CASSRDTSNAAQHF
NA	TRBV11-2	TRBJ2-7	15	TRBD1	TGTGCCAGCAGCCCGGGACAGGGCCTCTCCTACGAGCAGTACTTC	CASSPGQGLSYEQYF
NA	TRBV29-1	TRBJ2-6	12	NA	TGCAGCGTTCAAGGCGGGGCCAACGTCCTGACTTTC	CSVQGGANVLTF
NA	TRBV2	TRBJ1-2	13	TRBD1	TGTGCCAGCAGTGAAGGACAGGGTCATGGCTACACCTTC	CASSEGQGHGYTF
NA	TRBV14	TRBJ1-3	13	NA	TGTGCCAGCAGCCTAGGATGGGAGAACACCATATATTTT	CASSLGWENTIYF
NA	TRBV5-6	TRBJ1-3	15	TRBD1	TGTGCCAGCAGCGGACAGGGTTACTCTGGAAACACCATATATTTT	CASSGQGYSGNTIYF
NA	TRBV19	TRBJ2-1	13	NA	TGTGCCAGTAGTATTGGCCAGAACAATGAGCAGTTCTTC	CASSIGQNNEQFF
NA	TRBV7-9	TRBJ2-3	13	NA	TGTGCCAGTACTAGCAAATGGGCAGATACGCAGTATTTT	CASTSKWADTQYF
NA	TRBV19	TRBJ1-2	13	NA	TGTGCCAGTAGGACCGACGGACCCTATGGCTACACCTTC	CASRTDGPYGYTF
NA	TRBV14	TRBJ2-3	16	TRBD1	TGTGCCAGCAGCCAGTCCGGGACAGGGTTTACAGATACGCAGTATTTT	CASSQSGTGFTDTQYF
NA	TRBV6-5	TRBJ2-3	15	TRBD2	TGTGCCAGCAGTTACATAGGGAGGGCGGAAGATACGCAGTATTTT	CASSYIGRAEDTQYF
NA	TRBV18	TRBJ1-1	14	NA	TGTGCCACAACGACCAGTGTCCCCCACACTGAAGCTTTCTTT	CATTTSVPHTEAFF
once	TRBV19	TRBJ1-2	13	NA	TGTGCCAGTAGTATCGACACCTACTATGGCTACACCTTC	CASSIDTYYGYTF
once	TRBV5-1	TRBJ2-5	14	NA	TGCGCCAGCAGCTTAGAACAGGAGGGAGAGACCCAGTACTTC	CASSLEQEGETQYF
NA	TRBV27	TRBJ1-2	15	TRBD1	TGTGCCAGCAGTTTATATCCGGGACAGCTCTATGGCTACACCTTC	CASSLYPGQLYGYTF
NA	TRBV29-1	TRBJ2-3	13	NA	TGCAGCGTTGAAGCGGGGGGCGTCGATACGCAGTATTTT	CSVEAGGVDTQYF
NA	TRBV9	TRBJ2-3	15	NA	TGTGCCAGCAGCGGGCTCAGGGGCCGGGCAGATACGCAGTATTTT	CASSGLRGRADTQYF
once	TRBV9	TRBJ2-5	15	NA	TGTGCCAGCACCTTGGGGTGGGGGATGGATGAGACCCAGTACTTC	CASTLGWGMDETQYF
NA	TRBV6-1	TRBJ1-5	15	TRBD1	TGTGCCAGCAGTGAGGGCAGGGGGGCACATCAGCCCCAGCATTTT	CASSEGRGAHQPQHF
once	TRBV11-2	TRBJ2-2	16	TRBD2	TGTGCCAGCAGCCGAGCTGGCGGGGGGGCCCCCGGGGAGCTGTTTTTT	CASSRAGGGAPGELFF
NA	TRBV6-5	TRBJ2-7	14	NA	TGTGCCAGCAAAAGCGTACCGGACTCCTACGAGCAGTACTTC	CASKSVPDSYEQYF
NA	TRBV7-9	TRBJ1-2	19	NA	TGTGCCAGCAGCCGTATAAATAATTACCGGGACGGCGAACTCTATGGCTACACCTTC	CASSRINNYRDGELYGYTF
few	TRBV5-4	TRBJ1-6	13	NA	TGTGCCAGCAGCTTGGTAGACAGGTCACCCCTCCACTTT	CASSLVDRSPLHF
NA	TRBV4-2	TRBJ1-1	17	TRBD1	TGTGCCAGCAGACTTTCAGGGGGCCTGTCCCTCAACACTGAAGCTTTCTTT	CASRLSGGLSLNTEAFF
NA	TRBV5-1	TRBJ2-2	17	NA	TGCGCCAGCAAGTTATCTTTGGGGCCCTCGAACACCGGGGAGCTGTTTTTT	CASKLSLGPSNTGELFF